The 30 T cell receptor beta chains below all came from one sample that was sequenced in a study of graft-versus-host responses after intestinal transplantation. TCRdb's table, derived via immunoSEQ multiplex PCR, lists solely in-frame clones and lacks some. The sample lists under 15,000 clones, about 86% occurring once. The material sequenced was PBMCs, taken approximately 120 days after transplant. Receptor source: a human patient who received an intestinal transplant, so some T cells may come from the graft donor.

The V gene is TRBV27, the J gene TRBJ2-3, with a possible D match to TRBD2 (5 bases). Deletions cut 3 bases from V and 2 bases from J, with 9 bases between. CDR3 length: 14 amino acids. Per the germline V gene, CDR1 is MNHEY and CDR2 is SMNVEV (reference sequence). CDR3 protein: CASSFGLDTDTQYF. In nucleotides, the CDR3 is TGTGCCAGCAGTTTCGGACTCGACACAGATACGCAGTATTTT.

The chain couples TRBV6-1 to TRBJ2-7, with 14 bases aligning to TRBD2. The germline gives CDR1 MNHNS, CDR2 SASEGT. There are 16 residues in the CDR3. V trimming: 2 bases; J trimming: 4 bases; junction bases outside the gene matches: 4. Here the CDR3 reads CASSEIGTSGSYEQYF. CDR3 DNA sequence: TGTGCCAGCAGTGAAATAGGGACTAGCGGGAGTTACGAGCAGTACTTC.

The chain has TRBV7-9 and TRBJ2-7; 7 nucleotides agree with TRBD1. The CDR3 is 15 amino acids. Germline V gene data show CDR1 as SEHNR and CDR2 as FQNEAQ (reference sequence). The V segment lost 4 bases and the J segment 3 bases; nucleotides outside the gene matches: 9. CDR3 DNA: TGTGCCAGCAGCTCCCCGACAGGGTTCAACTACGAGCAGTACTTC. Amino acids: CASSSPTGFNYEQYF.

The CDR3 is CASSLGLAGTDTQYF. The CDR3 nucleotides are TGTGCCAGCAGCTTAGGGCTAGCGGGAACAGATACGCAGTATTTT. The chain is built from TRBV5-4 and TRBJ2-3, with 9 bases that match TRBD2. There are 15 residues in the CDR3. V shed 2 bases and J 3 bases; nucleotides not matched to a gene: 4. Germline V gives CDR1 SGHNT, CDR2 YYREEE (reference sequence).

This sequence joins TRBV2 and TRBJ2-4, with a possible D match to TRBD1 (5 bases). CDR1 is SNHLY and CDR2 is FYNNEI in the germline V gene. CDR3 length equals 14 residues. Trimming took off 5 bases at V and 3 bases at J, with 11 bases between the two ends. CDR3 DNA: TGTGCCAGCAGTAAGACAGATAACAAAAACATTCAGTACTTC. The encoded protein is CASSKTDNKNIQYF.

The rearrangement uses TRBV4-1 and TRBJ2-6; D possibly corresponds to TRBD2 (5 bases). V gave up 0 bases and J gave up 1 base, with 19 bases separating them. The CDR3 covers 20 residues. Germline V gene sequence: CDR1 MGHRA, CDR2 YSYEKL. The CDR3 nucleotides are TGCGCCAGCAGCCAAGATCCCCTCAGTGCTAGGGAGTCTGGGGCCAACGTCCTGACTTTC. It encodes CASSQDPLSARESGANVLTF.

The V call is TRBV18, the J call TRBJ1-3; weak D call: TRBD1 (6 bases). Per germline, CDR1 KGHSH and CDR2 LQKENI. The CDR3 extends over 15 amino acids. Trimming took off 3 bases at V and 4 bases at J, with 13 bases between the two ends. The CDR3 region has the DNA TGTGCCAGCTCACCCCAGGGGCTTACAGGAAACACCATATATTTT. The encoded protein is CASSPQGLTGNTIYF.

Here the CDR3 DNA reads TGTGCCAGCTCCCGGATCGGGCTTTACACTGAAGCTTTCTTT. This encodes CASSRIGLYTEAFF. This sequence joins TRBV27 and TRBJ1-1; D remains unclear. V was cut by 8 bases and J by 3 bases, with 16 bases left in between. The CDR3 consists of 14 residues. CDR1 is MNHEY and CDR2 is SMNVEV in the germline V gene (reference sequence).

The genes are TRBV2 and TRBJ1-5; D call uncertain. The CDR3 runs to 14 residues. Germline V gene sequence: CDR1 SNHLY, CDR2 FYNNEI. The germline V and J ends were trimmed by 6 bases and 1 base, with 10 bases remaining between them. CDR3 nucleotides: TGTGCCAGCAGGGATGGGCGCAGCAATCAGCCCCAGCATTTT. Protein product: CASRDGRSNQPQHF.

V usage is TRBV27 and J usage is TRBJ2-1; TRBD1 matches 9 bases. V trimming: 6 bases; J trimming: 6 bases; junction bases outside the gene matches: 9. CDR3 length equals 15 residues. Looked up from germline, CDR1 is MNHEY and CDR2 is SMNVEV (reference sequence). CDR3 protein: CASSLGGTGFNEQFF. The CDR3 DNA is TGTGCCAGCAGCCTAGGGGGGACAGGGTTCAATGAGCAGTTCTTC.

For this clone: At one end the junction does not follow the germline gene, possibly because of a read error. The chain carries TRBV6-1 and TRBJ2-7; 8 bases fit TRBD2. Germline CDR1 MNHNS, CDR2 SASEGT. The CDR3 has 15 residues. CDR3 DNA: TGTGCCAGCAGTGAAAGGTCTAGCGGGTCCTACGGGCAGTACTTC. Translating it yields CASSERSSGSYGQYF.

The chain couples TRBV18 to TRBJ2-7, with 7 positions matching TRBD1. This CDR3 is built from 14 residues. Per germline, CDR1 KGHSH and CDR2 LQKENI. V trimming: 3 bases; J trimming: 2 bases; junction bases outside the gene matches: 4. CDR3 protein: CASSPRDSPYEQYF. CDR3 DNA: TGTGCCAGCTCACCTCGGGACAGCCCCTACGAGCAGTACTTC.

The V call is TRBV28, the J call TRBJ2-6; unclear D gene. This CDR3 is built from 15 residues. CDR1 is MDHEN and CDR2 is SYDVKM in the germline V gene. The V end lost 6 bases, the J end lost 0 bases, and 9 bases lay between the germline ends. This chain's CDR3 is CASSLGPSGANVLTF. CDR3 nucleotides: TGTGCCAGCAGCCTTGGGCCCTCTGGGGCCAACGTCCTGACTTTC.

The chain employs TRBV11-3 and TRBJ2-2, with D perhaps TRBD1 (6 bases). Between the trimmed V and J ends, which lost 7 bases and 3 bases, there was a span of 6 bases. Germline V gene data show CDR1 as SGHNT and CDR2 as YENEEA. The CDR3 is 12 residues long. The CDR3 DNA reads as TGTGCCAGCAAGGGGGACACCGGGGAGCTGTTTTTT. Residues: CASKGDTGELFF.

V usage is TRBV28 and J usage is TRBJ1-1; 8 nucleotides line up with TRBD1. This CDR3 is built from 15 residues. Germline V gene lookup returns CDR1 MDHEN and CDR2 SYDVKM. Losses at the gene ends were 5 bases for V and 3 bases for J; bases not matched to a gene: 8. DNA of the CDR3: TGTGCCAGCAGTCCCTGGACAGGGAGGGACACTGAAGCTTTCTTT. It codes for CASSPWTGRDTEAFF.

The chain joins TRBV6-5 to TRBJ2-7, with D possibly being TRBD2 (6 bases). CDR3 length: 15 amino acids. From germline, CDR1 is MNHEY and CDR2 SVGAGI. Trimming took 7 bases from V and 5 from J, leaving 21 bases between them. In DNA, the CDR3 is TGTGCCAGCACCGAGGCCCCCCGGGGGTATGACGAGCAGTACTTC. Translated: CASTEAPRGYDEQYF.

The chain employs TRBV19 and TRBJ1-3; D is possibly TRBD1 (5 bases). The germline V gene encodes CDR1 LNHDA and CDR2 SQIVND (reference sequence). V was trimmed by 5 bases and J by 0 bases, leaving 11 bases between them. The CDR3 contains 15 residues. CDR3 sequence reads: CASSPGTASGNTIYF. In nucleotides, the CDR3 is TGTGCCAGTAGTCCGGGGACGGCCTCTGGAAACACCATATATTTT.

This clone was counted between two and nine times. This chain joins TRBV6-1 and TRBJ2-7; 8 bases agree with TRBD2. Germline V gene data show CDR1 as MNHNS and CDR2 as SASEGT. The CDR3 extends over 15 amino acids. V shed 2 bases, J shed 3 bases, and the junction held 6 bases outside the gene matches. In DNA form, the CDR3 reads TGTGCCAGCAGTGAAAGAGCGGGAGAGGGCTACGAGCAGTACTTC. The encoded protein is CASSERAGEGYEQYF.

The J gene is TRBJ2-5, the V gene TRBV11-2; unclear D gene. Deletions cut 1 base from V and 1 base from J, with 16 bases between. CDR1 is SGHAT, CDR2 FQNNGV, per germline. The CDR3 has 17 amino acids. CDR3 bases: TGTGCCAGCAGCTTAGGCCCCGACTTAGACTTCCAAGAGACCCAGTACTTC. This sequence encodes CASSLGPDLDFQETQYF. Together with reference TRBV11-2 and TRBJ2-5, the CDR3 gives the full variable domain: EAGVAQSPRYKIIEKRQSVAFWCNPISGHATLYWYQQILGQGPKLLIQFQNNGVVDDSQLPKDRFSAERLKGVDSTLKIQPAKLEDSAVYLCASSLGPDLDFQETQYFGPGTRLLVL.

This rearrangement joins TRBV11-2 to TRBJ2-5; D possibly corresponds to TRBD2 (6 bases). Germline V gene data show CDR1 as SGHAT and CDR2 as FQNNGV. Trimming pared 5 bases from V and 7 bases from J, leaving 11 bases between. This CDR3 is built from 12 residues. The CDR3 region is CASSDRGGTQYF. For the CDR3, the DNA is TGTGCCAGCAGCGACCGGGGAGGGACCCAGTACTTC.

The V call is TRBV4-2, the J call TRBJ2-1; D may correspond to TRBD1 or TRBD2 (5 bases each). This CDR3 spans 18 amino acids. Germline V gives CDR1 LGHNA, CDR2 YNFKEQ. Trimming removed 2 bases from V and 0 bases from J, with 17 bases in between. As DNA, the CDR3 is TGTGCCAGCAGCCAACGAGTCGGTAGCGACAGCTCCTACAATGAGCAGTTCTTC. Encoded protein: CASSQRVGSDSSYNEQFF.

The V call is TRBV5-1, the J call TRBJ2-1; TRBD2 might be the D (6 bases). Germline CDR1 and CDR2: SGHRS and YFSETQ. This CDR3 is built from 14 residues. V lost 6 bases and J lost 5, with 15 bases in between. This chain's CDR3 is CASNLAPPNNEQFF. The CDR3 region has the DNA TGCGCCAGCAACCTAGCGCCCCCCAACAATGAGCAGTTCTTC.

The chain uses TRBV5-1 and TRBJ1-2, with 8 bases matching TRBD1. Per the germline V gene, CDR1 is SGHRS and CDR2 is YFSETQ. The CDR3 spans 14 residues. V was pared by 6 bases and J by 7 bases, with 11 bases of the junction left unmatched. DNA of the CDR3: TGCGCCAGCAAAGCCGGACAGGGCGCTTTTGGCTACACCTTC. Protein: CASKAGQGAFGYTF.

This clone was observed a single time. This chain links TRBV7-3 with TRBJ2-6, with D maybe TRBD2 (6 bases). Trimming removed 5 bases from V and 0 bases from J, with 14 bases in between. Germline V lookup: CDR1 SGHTA, CDR2 FQGTGA. The CDR3 extends over 17 amino acids. This chain's CDR3 is CASSPGGVSSGANVLTF. The DNA for the CDR3 is TGTGCCAGCAGCCCCGGAGGGGTTAGCTCTGGGGCCAACGTCCTGACTTTC. Full variable domain (remainder filled in from reference TRBV7-3 and TRBJ2-6): GAGVSQTPSNKVTEKGKYVELRCDPISGHTALYWYRQSLGQGPEFLIYFQGTGAADDSGLPNDRFFAVRPEGSVSTLKIQRTERGDSAVYLCASSPGGVSSGANVLTFGAGSRLTVL.

The V call is TRBV5-1, the J call TRBJ2-1; 7 positions agree with TRBD2. This CDR3 spans 11 amino acids. The germline CDR1 and CDR2 sequences are SGHRS and YFSETQ. Losses at the gene ends were 0 bases for V and 16 bases for J; bases not matched to a gene: 4. As DNA, the CDR3 is TGCGCCAGCAGCTTGGGCGGGAGATTTTTCTTC. This sequence encodes CASSLGGRFFF.

The V and J genes are TRBV10-1 and TRBJ1-1; D remains ambiguous. CDR1 is WNHNN and CDR2 is SYGVQD in the germline V gene (reference sequence). V was cut by 4 bases and J by 0 bases, with 6 bases left in between. This CDR3 is 13 amino acids long. The CDR3 sequence is CASSGQLNTEAFF. The CDR3 coding sequence is TGCGCCAGCAGTGGACAACTGAACACTGAAGCTTTCTTT.

The chain links TRBV5-1 to TRBJ2-3, with a tentative D call TRBD2 (6 bases). With 6 bases removed from V and 2 bases from J, the gap between germline ends came to 16 bases. This CDR3 has 15 amino acids. Germline CDR1 reads SGHRS; CDR2 reads YFSETQ. CDR3 sequence reads: CASTHERGVTDTQYF. The CDR3 DNA reads TGCGCCAGCACCCATGAACGCGGGGTCACAGATACGCAGTATTTT.

This clone has a handful of counts. This sequence joins TRBV19 and TRBJ1-1; the D gene is possibly TRBD1 (6 bases). V gave up 3 bases and J gave up 1 base, with 15 bases separating them. Germline V gene sequence: CDR1 LNHDA, CDR2 SQIVND (reference sequence). The CDR3 consists of 16 residues. The CDR3 reads CASSISVDRRNTEAFF. The CDR3 DNA follows: TGTGCCAGTAGTATTTCAGTCGACAGGAGGAACACTGAAGCTTTCTTT.

The chain links TRBV5-1 to TRBJ1-2; 8 bases fit TRBD1. After removal of 3 bases from V and 6 bases from J, the junction contained 10 bases not matched to a gene. This CDR3 has 15 residues. Germline CDR1 reads SGHRS; CDR2 reads YFSETQ. The CDR3 region is CASSSNGQGWDGYTF. The CDR3 nucleotides read TGCGCCAGCAGCTCCAATGGACAGGGTTGGGATGGCTACACCTTC.

The gene calls are TRBV7-9 and TRBJ2-1, with TRBD1 identical over 8 bases. Germline V gene data show CDR1 as SEHNR and CDR2 as FQNEAQ (reference sequence). This CDR3 comprises 18 residues. Trimming cost V 0 bases and J 4 bases; bases outside gene matches: 11. CDR3 residues: CASSLAGQGFLLYNEQFF. Here the CDR3 DNA reads TGTGCCAGCAGCTTAGCTGGACAGGGATTTCTCCTTTACAATGAGCAGTTCTTC.